This T cell receptor (beta chain) is drawn from a study of radiotherapy plus CTLA-4 blockade in lung cancer. The germline V gene encodes CDR1 SGHNT and CDR2 YYREEE (reference sequence). This CDR3 region has 15 residues. Trimming left V 0 bases short and J 3 bases short, with 9 bases between. Sequencing was performed with immunoSEQ multiplex PCR; in TCRdb, only in-frame clones are kept and a portion is missing. Among about 98,000 clones listed, roughly four fifths were seen once. The chain is built from TRBV5-4 and TRBJ2-2, with D possibly matching TRBD2 (6 bases). This receptor was identified in a human donor with non-small cell lung cancer who had a partial response to radiotherapy plus ipilimumab. The source material was peripheral blood, sampled from a patient treated with radiotherapy plus ipilimumab. In nucleotides, the CDR3 is TGTGCCAGCAGCTTGGGGCGGGAAGACACCGGGGAGCTGTTTTTT. It is translated as CASSLGREDTGELFF.